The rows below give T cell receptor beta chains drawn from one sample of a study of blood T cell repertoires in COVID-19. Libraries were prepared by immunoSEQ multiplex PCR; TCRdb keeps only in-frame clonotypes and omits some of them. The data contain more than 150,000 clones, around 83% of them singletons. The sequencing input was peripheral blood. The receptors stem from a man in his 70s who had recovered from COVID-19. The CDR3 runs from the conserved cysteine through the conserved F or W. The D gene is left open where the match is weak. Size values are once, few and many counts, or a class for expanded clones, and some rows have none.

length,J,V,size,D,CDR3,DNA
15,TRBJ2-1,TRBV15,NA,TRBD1,CATLETGGVRSEQFF,TGTGCCACCCTCGAGACAGGGGGGGTTAGAAGTGAGCAGTTCTTC
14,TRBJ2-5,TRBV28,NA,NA,CASSLRGLQETQYF,TGTGCCAGCAGTTTGCGGGGCCTCCAAGAGACCCAGTACTTC
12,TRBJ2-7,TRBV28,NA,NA,CASRRGSYEQYF,TGTGCCAGCAGAAGGGGGTCCTACGAGCAGTACTTC
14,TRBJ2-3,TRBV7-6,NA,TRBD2,CASSLQSGSNTQYF,TGTGCCAGCAGCTTACAGAGCGGGAGTAACACGCAGTATTTT
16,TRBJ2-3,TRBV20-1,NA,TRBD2,CSASHSTSGRTDTQYF,TGCAGTGCTAGTCATTCTACTAGCGGGAGGACAGATACGCAGTATTTT
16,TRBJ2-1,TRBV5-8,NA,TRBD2,CASSLEGTSGYNEQFF,TGTGCCAGCAGCTTGGAAGGGACTAGCGGTTACAATGAGCAGTTCTTC
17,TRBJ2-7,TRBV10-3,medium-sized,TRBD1,CAISDSWRGTGIHEQYF,TGTGCCATCAGTGATTCGTGGAGGGGGACAGGGATCCACGAGCAGTACTTC
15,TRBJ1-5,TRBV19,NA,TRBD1,CASSIDRDRGRPQHF,TGTGCCAGTAGTATAGATAGGGACAGGGGAAGGCCCCAGCATTTT
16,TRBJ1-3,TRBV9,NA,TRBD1,CASSERGDRAGNTIYF,TGTGCCAGCAGCGAGAGGGGAGACAGGGCTGGAAACACCATATATTTT
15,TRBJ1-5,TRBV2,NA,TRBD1,CASSLRGPSNQPQHF,TGTGCCAGCAGCCTCAGGGGGCCTAGCAATCAGCCCCAGCATTTT
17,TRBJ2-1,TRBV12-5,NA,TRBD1,CASGLVGWTGGSNEQFF,TGTGCTAGTGGTTTGGTAGGTTGGACAGGGGGCTCGAATGAGCAGTTCTTC
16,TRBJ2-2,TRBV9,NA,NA,CASSVSLAANTGELFF,TGTGCCAGCAGCGTAAGCCTAGCAGCCAACACCGGGGAGCTGTTTTTT
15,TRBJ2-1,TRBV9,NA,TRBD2,CASSPGTSVWNEQFF,TGTGCCAGCAGCCCCGGGACTAGCGTGTGGAATGAGCAGTTCTTC
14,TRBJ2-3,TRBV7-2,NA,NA,CASSLARGTDTQYF,TGTGCCAGCAGCTTAGCGCGCGGAACAGATACGCAGTATTTT
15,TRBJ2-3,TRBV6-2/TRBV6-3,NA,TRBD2,CASSQLAGASDTQYF,TGTGCCAGCAGTCAGCTAGCGGGAGCATCAGATACGCAGTATTTT
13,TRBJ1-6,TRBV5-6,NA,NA,CASSPGATSPLHF,TGTGCCAGCAGCCCTGGAGCGACTTCACCCCTCCACTTT
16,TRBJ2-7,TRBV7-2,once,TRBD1,CASSSPAGTGSYEQYF,TGTGCCAGCAGCTCTCCCGCCGGGACAGGGTCCTACGAGCAGTACTTC
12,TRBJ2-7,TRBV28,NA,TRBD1,CASWGQGNEQYF,TGTGCCAGCTGGGGACAGGGGAACGAGCAGTACTTC
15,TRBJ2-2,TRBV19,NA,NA,CASSTGTGITGELFF,TGTGCCAGTAGTACGGGTACAGGAATCACCGGGGAGCTGTTTTTT
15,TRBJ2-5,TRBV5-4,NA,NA,CASSPGRAQSETQYF,TGTGCCAGCAGTCCAGGGCGCGCCCAGTCGGAGACCCAGTACTTC
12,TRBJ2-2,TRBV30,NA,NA,CACQQEAGELFF,TGTGCCTGTCAGCAAGAGGCCGGGGAGCTGTTTTTT
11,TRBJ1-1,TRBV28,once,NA,CASSWSFSAFF,TGTGCCAGCAGTTGGAGCTTCTCAGCTTTCTTT
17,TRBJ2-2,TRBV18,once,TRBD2,CASSPMAGGPRTGELFF,TGTGCCAGCTCACCGATGGCGGGAGGGCCGAGAACCGGGGAGCTGTTTTTT
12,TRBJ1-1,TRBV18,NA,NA,CASSPMDFEAFF,TGTGCCAGCTCACCCATGGACTTTGAAGCTTTCTTT
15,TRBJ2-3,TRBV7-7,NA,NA,CASSPGLTGGDTQYF,TGTGCTAGCAGCCCAGGTTTGACAGGCGGAGATACGCAGTATTTT
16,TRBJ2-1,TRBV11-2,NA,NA,CASSSRAGRSYNEQFF,TGTGCCAGCAGCTCACGAGCGGGCCGCTCCTACAATGAGCAGTTCTTC
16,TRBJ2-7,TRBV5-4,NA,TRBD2,CASSSEGLAGRGEQYF,TGTGCCAGCAGCTCTGAAGGACTAGCGGGGAGGGGCGAGCAGTACTTC
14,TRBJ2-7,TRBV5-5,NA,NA,CASSPDSHSYEQYF,TGTGCCAGCAGCCCGGACAGTCATTCCTACGAGCAGTACTTC
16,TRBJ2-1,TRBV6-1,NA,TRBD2,CASSGMTSGRGNEQFF,TGTGCCAGCAGTGGGATGACTAGCGGGAGAGGGAATGAGCAGTTCTTC
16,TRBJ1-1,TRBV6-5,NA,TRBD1,CASSSAQGAGNTEAFF,TGTGCCAGCAGTTCCGCCCAGGGGGCAGGGAACACTGAAGCTTTCTTT
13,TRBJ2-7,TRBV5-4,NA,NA,CASSLLDNYEQYF,TGTGCCAGCAGCTTACTTGATAACTACGAGCAGTACTTC
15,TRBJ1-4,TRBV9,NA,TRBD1,CASSLTGVMGEKLFF,TGTGCCAGCAGCTTAACAGGGGTCATGGGTGAAAAACTGTTTTTT
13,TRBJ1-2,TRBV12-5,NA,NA,CASGPDGHVGYTF,TGTGCTAGTGGCCCCGACGGACACGTTGGCTACACCTTC
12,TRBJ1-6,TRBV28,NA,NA,CASSSEYSPLHF,TGTGCCAGCAGTTCGGAGTATTCACCCCTCCACTTT
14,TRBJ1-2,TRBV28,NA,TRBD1,CASSLGTGTYGYTF,TGTGCCAGCAGTTTAGGGACAGGGACCTATGGCTACACCTTC
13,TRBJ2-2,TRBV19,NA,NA,CASGSQNTGELFF,TGTGCCAGCGGGAGCCAGAACACCGGGGAGCTGTTTTTT
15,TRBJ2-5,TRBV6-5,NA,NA,CASSAPGLPQETQYF,TGTGCCAGCAGCGCCCCGGGTCTCCCTCAAGAGACCCAGTACTTC
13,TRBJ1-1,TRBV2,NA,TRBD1,CASTRQGRTEAFF,TGTGCCAGCACCCGACAGGGTAGAACTGAAGCTTTCTTT
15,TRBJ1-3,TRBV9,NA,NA,CASANGAATGNTIYF,TGTGCCAGCGCTAATGGGGCCGCTACGGGAAACACCATATATTTT
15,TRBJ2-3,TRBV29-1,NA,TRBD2,CSVSRLAGQGDTQYF,TGCAGCGTTTCACGACTAGCGGGACAAGGAGATACGCAGTATTTT
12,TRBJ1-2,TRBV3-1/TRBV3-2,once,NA,CASSQDGGKTRF,TGTGCCAGCAGCCAAGATGGAGGGAAAACCCGCTTC
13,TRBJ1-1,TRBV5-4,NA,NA,CASSKDRSPEAFF,TGTGCCAGCAGCAAGGACAGAAGCCCTGAAGCTTTCTTT
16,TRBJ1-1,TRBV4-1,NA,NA,CASSPGAGARNTEAFF,TGCGCCAGCAGCCCCGGTGCGGGGGCGAGGAACACTGAAGCTTTCTTT
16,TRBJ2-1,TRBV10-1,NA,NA,CASSESGAKSYNEQFF,TGCGCCAGCAGTGAGTCTGGGGCTAAATCCTACAATGAGCAGTTCTTC
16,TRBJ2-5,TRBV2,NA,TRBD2,CASSEALRGQRGTQYF,TGTGCCAGCAGTGAAGCGTTGAGGGGTCAGCGGGGGACCCAGTACTTC